These T cell receptor beta chains were read from a single sample in a study of shared clonotypes between healthy human individuals. TCRdb's table, derived via immunoSEQ multiplex PCR, lists solely in-frame clones and lacks some. Here the sample spans more than 2,000,000 clones, around nine tenths being singletons. Sample: naive CD4+ T cells sorted from blood. The source of these receptors is a man between 18 and 29 years old in good health. CDR3s include the opening cysteine and the closing phenylalanine or tryptophan. D genes are given only for firm matches. A clone size is listed for some rows: how often the clone was seen (once, few, many), or a class if it is expanded.

d_call	j_call	v_call	clone_size	cdr3_nt	cdr3_aa
NA	TRBJ2-1	TRBV7-8	once	TGTGCCAGCAGCCTCCGGGACTCGGCCAATGAGCAGTTCTTC	CASSLRDSANEQFF
TRBD1	TRBJ1-2	TRBV19	NA	TGTGCCAGTAGTCCAGGGGACAGGGGGAACTATGGCTACACCTTC	CASSPGDRGNYGYTF
TRBD2	TRBJ2-3	TRBV6-1	NA	TGTGCCAGCAGTGTGTGGGGGGGGAGCACAGATACGCAGTATTTT	CASSVWGGSTDTQYF
TRBD1	TRBJ1-5	TRBV19	once	TGTGCCAGTAGCACGACAGGGGGCGGGCTTGGTCAGCCCCAGCATTTT	CASSTTGGGLGQPQHF
NA	TRBJ1-2	TRBV6-5	NA	TGTGCCAGCAACCCCGGGCGCGGCTCCTATGGCTACACCTTC	CASNPGRGSYGYTF
NA	TRBJ1-1	TRBV11-2	NA	TGTGCCAGCAGCTTAAGGACAGACACTGAAGCTTTCTTT	CASSLRTDTEAFF
NA	TRBJ2-5	TRBV18	NA	TGTGCCAGCTCATCATCCGGGATTTTACGGGAGACCCAGTACTTC	CASSSSGILRETQYF
TRBD1	TRBJ1-5	TRBV30	NA	TGTGCCTGGGGCTACCCCGGGACAGTCAATCAGCCCCAGCATTTT	CAWGYPGTVNQPQHF
NA	TRBJ1-3	TRBV6-4	once	TGTGCCAGCTCCTCAGGGCCTGGAAACACCATATATTTT	CASSSGPGNTIYF
NA	TRBJ2-7	TRBV7-9	NA	TGTGCCAGCAGCTTATCTACCGCCATCTACGAGCAGTACTTC	CASSLSTAIYEQYF
NA	TRBJ1-6	TRBV28	NA	TGTGCCAGCTCCAGGGCATCCTCCTATAATTCACCCCTCCACTTT	CASSRASSYNSPLHF
TRBD2	TRBJ2-7	TRBV6-4	NA	TGTGCCAGCAGAGGACTAGCGGGAGAGGGGTACTTC	CASRGLAGEGYF
NA	TRBJ2-3	TRBV5-1	NA	TGCGCCAGCAGCTCGGTGATGACTAGCACAGATACGCAGTATTTT	CASSSVMTSTDTQYF
TRBD1	TRBJ2-7	TRBV7-9	NA	TGTGCCAGCAGCCCGTCTCTTGACAGGGGGTCCTACGAGCAGTACTTC	CASSPSLDRGSYEQYF
NA	TRBJ1-2	TRBV5-4	NA	TGTGCCAGCAGCTTCCGGGACAATAATGGCTACACCTTC	CASSFRDNNGYTF
NA	TRBJ1-1	TRBV6-1	NA	TGTGCCAGCAGTGATTTTAGGACAGTGAACACTGAAGCTTTCTTT	CASSDFRTVNTEAFF
NA	TRBJ1-1	TRBV2	NA	TGTGCCAGCCTTACAGACCCGAACACTGAAGCTTTCTTT	CASLTDPNTEAFF
NA	TRBJ1-6	TRBV21-1	once	TGTGCCAGCAGCAAACCCACGACAGGGAGCTCCTATAATTCACCCCTCCACTTT	CASSKPTTGSSYNSPLHF
NA	TRBJ2-3	TRBV21-1	NA	TGTGCCAGCAGCATCAGGAAGGTTTCCGTTAGCACAGATACGCAGTATTTT	CASSIRKVSVSTDTQYF
TRBD2	TRBJ2-7	TRBV19	NA	TGTGCCAGTAGTATAGCCCTAAGTTGGCGGGAGTCTAGCGAGCAGTACTTC	CASSIALSWRESSEQYF
NA	TRBJ2-5	TRBV10-1	NA	TGCGCCAGCAGCGGGCATCCCGGCGAGACCCAGTACTTC	CASSGHPGETQYF
TRBD2	TRBJ2-7	TRBV28	NA	TGTGCCAGCAGTTTAGAACTAGCGGGGGCTCAGGAGCAGTACTTC	CASSLELAGAQEQYF
NA	TRBJ1-6	TRBV7-8	NA	TGTGCCAGCAGCCCAAGACAGAGCTCCTATAATTCACCCCTCCACTTT	CASSPRQSSYNSPLHF
NA	TRBJ1-5	TRBV28	NA	TGTGCCAGCAGTTTCGGTAAGGATCATCAGCCCCAGCATTTT	CASSFGKDHQPQHF
TRBD2	TRBJ2-2	TRBV30	NA	TGTGCCCGGCGGACTGGCGGGGGAGGGGAGCTGTTTTTT	CARRTGGGGELFF
TRBD1	TRBJ1-1	TRBV25-1	NA	TGTGCCAGCAGTGAGACAGGGATTAACACTGAAGCTTTCTTT	CASSETGINTEAFF
NA	TRBJ1-2	TRBV30	NA	TGTGCCTGGAGCACCGGGTCTAACTATGGCTACACCTTC	CAWSTGSNYGYTF
NA	TRBJ1-2	TRBV5-8	NA	TGTGCCAGCAGCTTGGTAAAAGGGGCGAACTATGGCTACACCTTC	CASSLVKGANYGYTF
NA	TRBJ2-1	TRBV5-1	NA	TGCGCCAGCAGCTTGGATGGACGAAGCTCCTACAATGAGCAGTTCTTC	CASSLDGRSSYNEQFF
TRBD1	TRBJ2-3	TRBV2	NA	TGTGCCAGCAGGGGGGACAGGGGGCGGAGATGGGCAGATACGCAGTATTTT	CASRGDRGRRWADTQYF
NA	TRBJ2-1	TRBV18	NA	TGTGCCAGCTCACCTCCGGGGTTGAGCTCCTACAATGAGCAGTTCTTC	CASSPPGLSSYNEQFF
NA	TRBJ2-3	TRBV7-9	NA	TGTGCCAGCAGCCCCTTTCCGGGAGCAGAAGATACGCAGTATTTT	CASSPFPGAEDTQYF
TRBD2	TRBJ2-2	TRBV28	NA	TGTGCCAGCACGGCTAGCGGGGCCTCGAACACCGGGGAGCTGTTTTTT	CASTASGASNTGELFF
NA	TRBJ1-1	TRBV11-2	NA	TGTGCCAGCAGCTTATCTACAGGTCGGACTGAAGCTTTCTTT	CASSLSTGRTEAFF
TRBD1	TRBJ1-6	TRBV30	NA	TGTGCCTGGAGCCGCCTCGGAGCTCCGGGACAGGGATCCGGGTCACCCCTCCACTTT	CAWSRLGAPGQGSGSPLHF
NA	TRBJ2-6	TRBV7-2	NA	TGTGCCAGCAGCTTAGGCGGCCTCTCTGGGGCCAACGTCCTGACTTTC	CASSLGGLSGANVLTF
TRBD2	TRBJ2-5	TRBV7-6	NA	TGTGCCAGCAGCTTAGTGGGACTAGCGGGAGCGGAGACCCAGTACTTC	CASSLVGLAGAETQYF
NA	TRBJ2-5	TRBV2	once	TGTGCCAGCACCCTTCTACAGGGTAAACAAGAGACCCAGTACTTC	CASTLLQGKQETQYF